The clone carrying this TCR beta chain is a singleton in its sample. Antigen: not known. The germline gives CDR1 SNHLY, CDR2 FYNNEI. J gave up 0 bases and V 8 bases, and 6 bases lay outside the gene matches. This CDR3 has 14 residues. Some clones are missing from TCRdb's copy, which holds only in-frame ones; the method was immunoSEQ multiplex PCR. The repertoire holds more than 65,000 clones, around 82% seen once, with 0.39% in the top ten. The sample originates from a study of graft-versus-host responses after intestinal transplantation. General study findings and limits: Declines in HvG clones occurring early post-transplant were associated with peak circulating GvH clone levels.

The receptor was derived from a human donor who was the organ donor for an intestinal transplant. The chain employs TRBV2 and TRBJ1-1; 7 bases line up with TRBD1. The sample in question was unstimulated CD4+ T cells sorted from spleen or lymph node cells, obtained before transplant. CDR3 sequence: CASLTGTVNTEAFF. As DNA, the CDR3 is TGTGCCAGCCTAACCGGGACAGTGAACACTGAAGCTTTCTTT.